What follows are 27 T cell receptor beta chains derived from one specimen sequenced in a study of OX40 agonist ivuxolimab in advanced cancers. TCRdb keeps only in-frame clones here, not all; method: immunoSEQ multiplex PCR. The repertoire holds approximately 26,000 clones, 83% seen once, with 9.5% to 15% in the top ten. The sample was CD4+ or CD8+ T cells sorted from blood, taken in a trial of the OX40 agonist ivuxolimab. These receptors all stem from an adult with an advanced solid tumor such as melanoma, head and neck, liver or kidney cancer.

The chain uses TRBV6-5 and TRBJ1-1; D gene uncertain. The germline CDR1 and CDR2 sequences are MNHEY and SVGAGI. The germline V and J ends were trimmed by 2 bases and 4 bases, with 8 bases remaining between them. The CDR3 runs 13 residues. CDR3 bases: TGTGCCAGCAGTTACACGTGGTTCACTGAAGCTTTCTTT. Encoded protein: CASSYTWFTEAFF.

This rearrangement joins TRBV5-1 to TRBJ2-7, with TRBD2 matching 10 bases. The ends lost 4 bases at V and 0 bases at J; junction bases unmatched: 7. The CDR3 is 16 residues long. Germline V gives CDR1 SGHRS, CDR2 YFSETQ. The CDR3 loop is CASSPTSGESSYEQYF. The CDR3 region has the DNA TGCGCCAGCAGCCCAACTAGCGGGGAAAGCTCCTACGAGCAGTACTTC. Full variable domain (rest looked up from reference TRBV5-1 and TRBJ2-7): KAGVTQTPRYLIKTRGQQVTLSCSPISGHRSVSWYQQTPGQGLQFLFEYFSETQRNKGNFPGRFSGRQFSNSRSEMNVSTLELGDSALYLCASSPTSGESSYEQYFGPGTRLTVT.

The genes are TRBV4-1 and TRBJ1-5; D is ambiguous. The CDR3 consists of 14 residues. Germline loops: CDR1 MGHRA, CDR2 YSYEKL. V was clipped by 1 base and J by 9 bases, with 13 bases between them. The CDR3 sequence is CASSQGPNLGPQHF. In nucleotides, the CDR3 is TGCGCCAGCAGCCAAGGGCCCAACCTAGGGCCCCAGCATTTT.

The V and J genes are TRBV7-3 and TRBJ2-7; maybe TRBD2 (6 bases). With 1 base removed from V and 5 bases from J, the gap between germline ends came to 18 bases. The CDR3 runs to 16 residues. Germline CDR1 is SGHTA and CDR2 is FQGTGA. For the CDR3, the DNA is TGTGCCAGCAGCTTAATGGCGGGGAGTAGTCCTAACGAGCAGTACTTC. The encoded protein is CASSLMAGSSPNEQYF.

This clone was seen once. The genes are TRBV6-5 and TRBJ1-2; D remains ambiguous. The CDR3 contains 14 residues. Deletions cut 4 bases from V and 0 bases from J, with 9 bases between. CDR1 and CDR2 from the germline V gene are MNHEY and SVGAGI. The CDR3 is CASSSSQPNYGYTF. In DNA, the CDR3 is TGTGCCAGCAGTTCATCCCAACCTAACTATGGCTACACCTTC.

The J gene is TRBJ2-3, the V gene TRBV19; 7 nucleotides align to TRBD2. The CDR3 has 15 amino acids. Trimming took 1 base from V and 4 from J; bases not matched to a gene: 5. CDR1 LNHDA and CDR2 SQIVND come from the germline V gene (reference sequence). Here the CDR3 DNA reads TGTGCCAGTAGTATAGGACTAGCTTCTGCAGATACGCAGTATTTT. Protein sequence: CASSIGLASADTQYF.

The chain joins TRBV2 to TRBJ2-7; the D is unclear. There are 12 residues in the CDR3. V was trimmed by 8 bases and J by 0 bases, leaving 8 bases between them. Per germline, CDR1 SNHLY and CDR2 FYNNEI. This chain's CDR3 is CASLDPSYEQYF. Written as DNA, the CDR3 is TGTGCCAGCCTAGACCCCTCCTACGAGCAGTACTTC.

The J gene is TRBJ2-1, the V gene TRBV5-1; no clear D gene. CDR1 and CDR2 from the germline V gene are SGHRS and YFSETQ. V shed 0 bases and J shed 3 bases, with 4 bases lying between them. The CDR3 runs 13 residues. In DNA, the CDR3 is TGCGCCAGCAGCTTGGACATCTACAATGAGCAGTTCTTC. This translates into CASSLDIYNEQFF.

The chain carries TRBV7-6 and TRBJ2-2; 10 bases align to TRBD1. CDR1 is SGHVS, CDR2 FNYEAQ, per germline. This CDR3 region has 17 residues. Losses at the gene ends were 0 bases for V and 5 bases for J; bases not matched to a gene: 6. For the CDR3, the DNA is TGTGCCAGCAGCTTAGCAGCCGGGACAGGGGAGACCGGGGAGCTGTTTTTT. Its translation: CASSLAAGTGETGELFF.

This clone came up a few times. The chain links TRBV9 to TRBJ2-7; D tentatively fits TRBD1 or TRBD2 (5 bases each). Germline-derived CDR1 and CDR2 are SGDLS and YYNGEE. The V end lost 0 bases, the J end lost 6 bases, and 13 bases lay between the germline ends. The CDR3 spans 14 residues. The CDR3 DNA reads TGTGCCAGCAGCGTAGGGGGGAATCTCCGCGAGCAGTACTTC. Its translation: CASSVGGNLREQYF.

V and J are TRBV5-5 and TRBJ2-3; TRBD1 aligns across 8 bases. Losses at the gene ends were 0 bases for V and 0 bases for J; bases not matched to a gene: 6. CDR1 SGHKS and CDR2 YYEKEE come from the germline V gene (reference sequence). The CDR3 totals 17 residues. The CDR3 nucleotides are TGTGCCAGCAGCTTGGAGGGGACAGGTTCTAGCACAGATACGCAGTATTTT. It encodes CASSLEGTGSSTDTQYF.

Here the CDR3 DNA reads TGCGCCAGCAGCCTTTTTGGGGTCGAGCAGTACTTC. It specifies CASSLFGVEQYF. The gene calls are TRBV4-1 and TRBJ2-7; D is unresolved. Trimming cost V 4 bases and J 6 bases, with 10 bases left between them. This CDR3 contains 12 residues. CDR1 MGHRA and CDR2 YSYEKL come from the germline V gene.

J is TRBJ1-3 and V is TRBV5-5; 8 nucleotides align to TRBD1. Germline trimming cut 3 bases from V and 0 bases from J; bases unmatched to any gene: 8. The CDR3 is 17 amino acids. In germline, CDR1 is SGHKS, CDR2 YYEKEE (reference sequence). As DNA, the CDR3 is TGTGCCAGCAGCTGGGGACAGGTGGTACACTCTGGAAACACCATATATTTT. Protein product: CASSWGQVVHSGNTIYF.

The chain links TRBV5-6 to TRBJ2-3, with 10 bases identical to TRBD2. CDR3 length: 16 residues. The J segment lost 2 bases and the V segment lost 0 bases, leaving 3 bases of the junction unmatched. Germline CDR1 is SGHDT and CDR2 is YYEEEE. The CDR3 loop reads CASSLEAGGFTDTQYF. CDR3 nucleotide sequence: TGTGCCAGCAGCTTGGAAGCGGGGGGGTTCACAGATACGCAGTATTTT.

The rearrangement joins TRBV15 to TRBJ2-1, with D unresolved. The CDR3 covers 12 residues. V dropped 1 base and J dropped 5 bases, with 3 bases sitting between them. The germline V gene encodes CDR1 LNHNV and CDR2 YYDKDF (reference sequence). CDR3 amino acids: CATSRGHNEQFF. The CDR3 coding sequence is TGTGCCACCAGCAGAGGACACAATGAGCAGTTCTTC. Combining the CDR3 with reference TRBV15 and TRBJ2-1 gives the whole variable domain DAMVIQNPRYQVTQFGKPVTLSCSQTLNHNVMYWYQQKSSQAPKLLFHYYDKDFNNEADTPDNFQSRRPNTSFCFLDIRSPGLGDTAMYLCATSRGHNEQFFGPGTRLTVL.

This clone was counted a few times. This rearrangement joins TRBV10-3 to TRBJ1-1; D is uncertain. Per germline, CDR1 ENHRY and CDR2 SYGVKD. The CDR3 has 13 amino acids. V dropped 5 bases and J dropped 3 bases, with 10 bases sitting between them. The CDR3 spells CAISFGTDTEAFF. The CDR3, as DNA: TGTGCCATCAGTTTTGGTACCGACACTGAAGCTTTCTTT.

CDR3 sequence (DNA): TGTGCCAGCAGGGACCCCAGAGGGACCGGGGAGCTGTTTTTT. The encoded protein is CASRDPRGTGELFF. This chain links TRBV2 with TRBJ2-2, with TRBD2 as a possible D gene (5 bases). CDR3 length: 14 residues. Germline V gene sequence: CDR1 SNHLY, CDR2 FYNNEI. With 6 bases removed from V and 5 bases from J, the gap between germline ends came to 13 bases.

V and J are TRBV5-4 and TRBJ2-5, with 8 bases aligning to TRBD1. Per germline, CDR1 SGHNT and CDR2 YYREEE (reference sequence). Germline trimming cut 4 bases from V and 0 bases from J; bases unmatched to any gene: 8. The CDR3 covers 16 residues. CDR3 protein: CASSITAGQDQETQYF. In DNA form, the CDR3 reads TGTGCCAGCAGCATAACGGCGGGACAGGACCAAGAGACCCAGTACTTC.

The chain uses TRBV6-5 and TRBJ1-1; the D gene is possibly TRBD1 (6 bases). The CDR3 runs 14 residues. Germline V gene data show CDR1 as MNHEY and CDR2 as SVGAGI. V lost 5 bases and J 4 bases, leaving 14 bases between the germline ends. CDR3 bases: TGTGCCAGCAGTCACCGGGAGGGGGTCACTGAAGCTTTCTTT. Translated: CASSHREGVTEAFF.

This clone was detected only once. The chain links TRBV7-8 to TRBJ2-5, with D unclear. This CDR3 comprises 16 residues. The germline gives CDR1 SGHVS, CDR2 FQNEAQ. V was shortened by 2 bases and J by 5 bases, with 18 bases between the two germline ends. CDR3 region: CASSLNYGSVGETQYF. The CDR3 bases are TGTGCCAGCAGCTTAAATTACGGCTCAGTGGGGGAGACCCAGTACTTC.

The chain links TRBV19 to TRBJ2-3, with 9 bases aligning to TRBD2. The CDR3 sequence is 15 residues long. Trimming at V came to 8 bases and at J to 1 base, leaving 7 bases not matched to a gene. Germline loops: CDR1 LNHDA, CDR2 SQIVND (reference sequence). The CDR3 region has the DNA TGTGCCAGTCGACCGGGACTAGCCGGCACAGATACGCAGTATTTT. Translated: CASRPGLAGTDTQYF.

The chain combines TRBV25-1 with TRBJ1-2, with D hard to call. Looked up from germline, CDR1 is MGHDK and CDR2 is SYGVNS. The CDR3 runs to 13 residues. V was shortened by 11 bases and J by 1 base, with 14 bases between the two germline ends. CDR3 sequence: CAVGDFFNYGYTF. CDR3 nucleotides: TGTGCCGTCGGAGATTTCTTTAACTATGGCTACACCTTC.

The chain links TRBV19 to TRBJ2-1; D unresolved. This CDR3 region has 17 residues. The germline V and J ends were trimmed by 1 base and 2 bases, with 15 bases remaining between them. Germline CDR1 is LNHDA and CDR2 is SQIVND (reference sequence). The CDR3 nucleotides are TGTGCCAGTAGTATAGGGGTGTCGCGGTCGGCCTACAATGAGCAGTTCTTC. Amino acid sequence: CASSIGVSRSAYNEQFF.

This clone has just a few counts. The CDR3 sequence is CASSYFTGGTEAFF. Here the CDR3 DNA reads TGCGCCAGCAGCTATTTTACAGGGGGAACTGAAGCTTTCTTT. The V and J genes are TRBV5-1 and TRBJ1-1; 8 nucleotides line up with TRBD1. Germline CDR1 and CDR2: SGHRS and YFSETQ. This CDR3 is 14 amino acids long. J lost 5 bases, V lost 3 bases, and 6 bases had no gene match. Drawing the rest from reference TRBV5-1 and TRBJ1-1, the complete variable domain is KAGVTQTPRYLIKTRGQQVTLSCSPISGHRSVSWYQQTPGQGLQFLFEYFSETQRNKGNFPGRFSGRQFSNSRSEMNVSTLELGDSALYLCASSYFTGGTEAFFGQGTRLTVV.

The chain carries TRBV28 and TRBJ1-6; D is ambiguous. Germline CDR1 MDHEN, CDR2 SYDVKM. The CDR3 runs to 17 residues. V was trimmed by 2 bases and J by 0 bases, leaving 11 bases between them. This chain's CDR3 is CASSLRSISSYNSPLHF. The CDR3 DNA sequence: TGTGCCAGCAGTTTACGCTCAATTAGCTCCTATAATTCACCCCTCCACTTT.

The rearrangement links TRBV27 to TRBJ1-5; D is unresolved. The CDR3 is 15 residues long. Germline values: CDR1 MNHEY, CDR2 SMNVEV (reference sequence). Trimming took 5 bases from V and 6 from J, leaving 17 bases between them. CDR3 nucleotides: TGTGCCAGCAGTGACTTTAGTGGGCCTCGTCAGCCCCAGCATTTT. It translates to CASSDFSGPRQPQHF.

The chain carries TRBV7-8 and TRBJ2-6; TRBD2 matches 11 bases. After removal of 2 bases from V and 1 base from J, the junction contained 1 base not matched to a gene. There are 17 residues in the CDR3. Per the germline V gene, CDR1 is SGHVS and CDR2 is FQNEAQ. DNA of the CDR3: TGTGCCAGCAGCTTACTAGCGGGGGGTTCTGGGGCCAACGTCCTGACTTTC. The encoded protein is CASSLLAGGSGANVLTF.